This T cell receptor (beta chain) appears in the sequencing data of a study of monozygotic twins with cystic fibrosis. Looking at the study overall: Library input was three micrograms of fragmented DNA, with approximately 15 PCR cycles. Whole-study findings and limits: Monozygotic CF twin pairs shared significantly more nucleotide-identical clonotypes than unrelated CF individuals did. In 13 of 16 pairs, V gene usage was closest to the co-twin's. The repertoire was suggested to be naive-dominated, clonality median around 0.0095.

The protocol was immunoSEQ multiplex PCR, while the TCRdb copy is restricted to in-frame clones and leaves out a portion. The sample has 30,000 to 35,000 clones, around 65% seen once. Concerning this clone itself: What it binds is not known.

This CDR3 is 13 amino acids long. The germline CDR1 and CDR2 sequences are SGHRS and YFSETQ. The V gene lost 4 bases and the J gene lost 3 bases, with 10 bases spanning the gap. The specimen was blood. This receptor was identified in a girl under 18 with cystic fibrosis. This rearrangement joins TRBV5-1 to TRBJ1-2; D uncertain. The CDR3 DNA reads TGCGCCAGCAGCCCCCAGATAGACTATGGCTACACCTTC. Its translation: CASSPQIDYGYTF.